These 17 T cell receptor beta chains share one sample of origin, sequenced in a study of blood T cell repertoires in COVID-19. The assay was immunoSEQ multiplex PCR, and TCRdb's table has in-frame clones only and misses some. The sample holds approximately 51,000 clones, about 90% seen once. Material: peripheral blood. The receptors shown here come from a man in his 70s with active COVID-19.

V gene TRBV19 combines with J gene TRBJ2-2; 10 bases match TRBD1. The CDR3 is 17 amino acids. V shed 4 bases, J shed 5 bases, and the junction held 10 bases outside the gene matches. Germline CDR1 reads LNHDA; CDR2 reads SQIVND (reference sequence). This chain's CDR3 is CASSTRDRGRGTGELFF. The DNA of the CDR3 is TGTGCCAGTAGTACCCGGGACAGGGGTCGTGGAACCGGGGAGCTGTTTTTT.

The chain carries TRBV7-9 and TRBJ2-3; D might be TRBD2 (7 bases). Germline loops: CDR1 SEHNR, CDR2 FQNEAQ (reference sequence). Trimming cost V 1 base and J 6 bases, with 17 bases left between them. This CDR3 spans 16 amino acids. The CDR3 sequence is CASSLGSTGGWDTQYF. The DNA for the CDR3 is TGTGCCAGCAGCTTAGGCTCTACGGGGGGCTGGGATACGCAGTATTTT.

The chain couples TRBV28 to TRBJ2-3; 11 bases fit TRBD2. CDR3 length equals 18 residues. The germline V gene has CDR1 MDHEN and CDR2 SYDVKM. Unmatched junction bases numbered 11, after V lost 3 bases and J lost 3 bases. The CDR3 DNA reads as TGTGCCAGCAGTTTGGGTAGCGGGGGGGCAAGAAGAACAGATACGCAGTATTTT. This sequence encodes CASSLGSGGARRTDTQYF.

The CDR3 sequence: CASSLGGQQETQYF. In DNA form, the CDR3 reads TGTGCCAGCAGCTTAGGCGGACAGCAGGAGACCCAGTACTTC. The V gene is TRBV13, the J gene TRBJ2-5; a weak D match, TRBD1 (6 bases). This CDR3 has 14 amino acids. Trimming stripped 0 bases from V and 5 bases from J, with 10 bases between. CDR1 PRHDT and CDR2 FYEKMQ come from the germline V gene (reference sequence).

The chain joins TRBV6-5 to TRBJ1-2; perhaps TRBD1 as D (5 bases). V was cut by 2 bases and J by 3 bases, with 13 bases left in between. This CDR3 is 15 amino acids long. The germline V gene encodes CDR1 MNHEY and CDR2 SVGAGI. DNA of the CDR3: TGTGCCAGCAGTTACGGGGCAGGGTCGCACTATGGCTACACCTTC. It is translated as CASSYGAGSHYGYTF.

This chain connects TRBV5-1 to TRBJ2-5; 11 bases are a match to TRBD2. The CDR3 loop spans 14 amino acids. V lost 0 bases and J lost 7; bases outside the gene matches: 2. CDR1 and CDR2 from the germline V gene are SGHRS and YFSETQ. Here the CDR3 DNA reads TGCGCCAGCAGCTTGGAAGGACTAGCGGGGACCCAGTACTTC. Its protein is CASSLEGLAGTQYF.

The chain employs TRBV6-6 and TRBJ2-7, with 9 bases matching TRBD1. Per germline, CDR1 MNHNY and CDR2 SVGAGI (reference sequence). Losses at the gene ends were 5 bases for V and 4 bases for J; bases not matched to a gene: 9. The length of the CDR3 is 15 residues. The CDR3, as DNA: TGTGCCAGCAGTGACGCCGGGACAGGGTTGTACGAGCAGTACTTC. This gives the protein CASSDAGTGLYEQYF.

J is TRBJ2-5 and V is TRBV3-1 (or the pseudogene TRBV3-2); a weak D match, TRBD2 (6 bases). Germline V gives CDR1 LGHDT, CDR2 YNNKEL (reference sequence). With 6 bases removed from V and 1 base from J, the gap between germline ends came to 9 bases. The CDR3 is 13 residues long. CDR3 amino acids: CASRLAAQETQYF. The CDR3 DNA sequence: TGTGCCAGCAGGTTAGCGGCCCAAGAGACCCAGTACTTC.

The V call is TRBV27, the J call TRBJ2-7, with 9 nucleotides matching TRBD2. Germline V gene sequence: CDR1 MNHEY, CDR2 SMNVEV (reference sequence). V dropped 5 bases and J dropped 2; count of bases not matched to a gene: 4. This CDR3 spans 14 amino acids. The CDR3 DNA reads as TGTGCCAGCAGTAAAGGCGGGGGGGCCTACGAGCAGTACTTC. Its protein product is CASSKGGGAYEQYF.

For the CDR3, the DNA is TGTGCCTGGAGTGTACGCAGCCGAGGGAATGGCTACACCTTC. It codes for CAWSVRSRGNGYTF. The gene calls are TRBV30 and TRBJ1-2; D remains ambiguous. CDR1 is GTSNPN, CDR2 SVGIG, per germline (reference sequence). The V and J ends lost 0 bases and 6 bases respectively, with 14 bases between them. The CDR3 loop spans 14 amino acids.

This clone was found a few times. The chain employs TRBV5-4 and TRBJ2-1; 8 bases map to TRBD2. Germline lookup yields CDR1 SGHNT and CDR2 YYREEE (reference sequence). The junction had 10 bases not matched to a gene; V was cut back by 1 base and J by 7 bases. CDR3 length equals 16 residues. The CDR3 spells CASSLSVAGRGNEQFF. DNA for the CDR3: TGTGCCAGCAGCTTGTCAGTAGCGGGGCGTGGGAATGAGCAGTTCTTC.

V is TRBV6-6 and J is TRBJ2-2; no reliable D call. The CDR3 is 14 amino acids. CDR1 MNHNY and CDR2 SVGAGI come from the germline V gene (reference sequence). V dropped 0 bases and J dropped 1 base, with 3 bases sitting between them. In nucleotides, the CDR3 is TGTGCCAGCAGTTACTCCATGAACACCGGGGAGCTGTTTTTT. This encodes CASSYSMNTGELFF.

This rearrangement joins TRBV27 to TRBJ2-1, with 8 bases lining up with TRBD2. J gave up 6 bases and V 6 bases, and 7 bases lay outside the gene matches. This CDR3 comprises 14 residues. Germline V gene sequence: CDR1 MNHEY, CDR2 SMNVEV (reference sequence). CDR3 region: CASRPQSGGNEQFF. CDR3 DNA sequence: TGTGCCAGCAGACCACAAAGCGGGGGCAATGAGCAGTTCTTC.

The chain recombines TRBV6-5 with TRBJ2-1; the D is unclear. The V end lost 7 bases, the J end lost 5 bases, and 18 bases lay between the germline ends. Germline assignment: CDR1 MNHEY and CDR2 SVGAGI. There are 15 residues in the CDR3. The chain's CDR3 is CASISQVTLNNEQFF. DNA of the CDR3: TGTGCCAGCATATCGCAGGTGACCTTAAACAATGAGCAGTTCTTC.

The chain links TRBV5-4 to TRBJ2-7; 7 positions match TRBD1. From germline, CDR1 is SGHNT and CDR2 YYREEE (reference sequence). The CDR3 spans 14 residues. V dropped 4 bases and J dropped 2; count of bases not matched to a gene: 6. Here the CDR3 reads CASSPGQVPYEQYF. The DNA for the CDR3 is TGTGCCAGCAGCCCTGGACAGGTTCCCTACGAGCAGTACTTC.

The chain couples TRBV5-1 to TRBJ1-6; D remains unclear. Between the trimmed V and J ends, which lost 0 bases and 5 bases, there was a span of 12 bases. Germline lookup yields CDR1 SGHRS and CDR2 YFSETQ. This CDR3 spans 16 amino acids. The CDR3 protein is CASSLGAGENNSPLHF. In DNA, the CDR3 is TGCGCCAGCAGCTTGGGGGCTGGGGAGAATAATTCACCCCTCCACTTT.

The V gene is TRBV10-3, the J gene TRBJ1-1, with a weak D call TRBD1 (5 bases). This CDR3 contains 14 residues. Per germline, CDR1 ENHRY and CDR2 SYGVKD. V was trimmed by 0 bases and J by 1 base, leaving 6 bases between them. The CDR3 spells CAISESGQNTEAFF. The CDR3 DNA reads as TGTGCCATCAGTGAGTCTGGACAGAACACTGAAGCTTTCTTT.